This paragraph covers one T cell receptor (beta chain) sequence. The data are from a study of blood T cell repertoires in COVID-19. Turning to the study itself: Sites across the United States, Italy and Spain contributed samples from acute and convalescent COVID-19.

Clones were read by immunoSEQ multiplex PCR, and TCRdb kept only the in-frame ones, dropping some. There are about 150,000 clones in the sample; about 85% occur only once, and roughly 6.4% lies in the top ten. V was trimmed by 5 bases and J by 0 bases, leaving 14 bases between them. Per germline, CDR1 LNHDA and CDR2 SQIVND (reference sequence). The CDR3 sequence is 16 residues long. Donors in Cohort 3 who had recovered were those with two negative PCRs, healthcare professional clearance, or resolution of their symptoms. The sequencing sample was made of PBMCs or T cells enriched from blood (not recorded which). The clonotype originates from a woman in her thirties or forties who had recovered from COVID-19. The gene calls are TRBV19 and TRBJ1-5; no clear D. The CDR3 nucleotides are TGTGCCAGTAGTTCAGGCGTACGGGATAGCAATCAGCCCCAGCATTTT. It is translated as CASSSGVRDSNQPQHF.